The present T cell receptor beta chain was sequenced within a study of regulatory T cells in long-lasting Graves disease. Study-level results: Whereas approximately 980 public clonotypes were shared by new patients, persistent patients shared more, at under 3,000.

At least ten counts were recorded for this clonotype. Its antigen is unknown. Germline is not matched at one junction end, which may reflect a read error. Both iRepertoire HTBI primers and Arm-PCR of CDR3 regions were used to build the TCR beta libraries. TCRdb reanalysed the multiplex PCR reads using MiXCR and keeps one entry per CDR3 protein. Counted here are roughly 560,000 distinct CDR3 sequences, around 15% occurring once; the ten biggest clones make up roughly 25%. Time point noted: newly diagnosed GD, antithyroid drugs for less than 3 months. The TCR library was made from RNA that had been extracted from PBMCs in TRIzol. Separately, the same data were catalogued under a study of T cells in Graves' hyperthyroidism and ophthalmopathy. As reported in that work: Expanded thyroid clonotypes (above 0.001) were mostly also found in blood.

The input for sequencing was peripheral blood mononuclear cells (PBMCs), taken at new diagnosis, from a patient treated with antithyroid drugs. This clonotype originated in a woman in her forties or fifties with Graves disease.

The CDR3 reads CASSLGTSSHNEQFF. CDR3 bases: TGTGCCAGCAGCCTAGGGACTAGCTCCCACAATGAGCAGTTCTTC. This rearrangement joins TRBV5-4 to TRBJ2-1; 9 nucleotides agree with TRBD2. The length of the CDR3 is 15 residues. Germline V CDR1 and CDR2: SGHNT, YYREEE (reference sequence).